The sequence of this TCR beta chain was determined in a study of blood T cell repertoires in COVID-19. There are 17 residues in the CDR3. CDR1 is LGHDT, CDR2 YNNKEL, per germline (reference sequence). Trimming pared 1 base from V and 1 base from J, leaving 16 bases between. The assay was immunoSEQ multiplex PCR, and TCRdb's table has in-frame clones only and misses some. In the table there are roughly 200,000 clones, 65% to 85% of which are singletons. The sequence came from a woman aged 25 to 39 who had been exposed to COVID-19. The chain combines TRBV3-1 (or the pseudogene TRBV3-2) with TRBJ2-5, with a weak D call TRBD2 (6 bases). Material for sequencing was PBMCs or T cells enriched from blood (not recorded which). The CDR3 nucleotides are TGTGCCAGCAGCCAAGCCCGCTTCCGGGACTTCCAAGAGACCCAGTACTTC. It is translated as CASSQARFRDFQETQYF.